The rows below give T cell receptor beta chains drawn from one sample of a study of T cell clonotyping in hematopoietic cell transplantation. Produced via immunoSEQ multiplex PCR; TCRdb's table is partial and in-frame only. This sample carries just under 20,000 clones, 65% to 80% of them seen once, and the ten largest clones take approximately 15%. The sample comprised peripheral blood mononuclear cells. Every receptor here comes from a man aged 55 to 69 in good health. Some clones in this sample may be carry-over from other donors' samples. The CDR3 runs from the conserved cysteine through the conserved F or W. Fields, in order: J gene, clone size, V gene, D gene, CDR3 protein, CDR3 DNA. D genes are given only for firm matches. Some rows mark clone size as missing; the rest say once, few, many or name a class of expanded clone.

TRBJ2-7 | NA | TRBV7-2 | TRBD1 | CASSLQGETTYEQYF | TGTGCCAGCAGCTTGCAGGGGGAGACAACCTACGAGCAGTACTTC
TRBJ1-5 | NA | TRBV6-6 | NA | CASSYSGGQSAQPQHF | TGTGCCAGCAGTTACTCCGGTGGACAGTCGGCTCAGCCCCAGCATTTT
TRBJ2-2 | NA | TRBV7-7 | TRBD1 | CASSPRTGNTGELFF | TGTGCTAGCAGCCCAAGGACAGGGAACACCGGGGAGCTGTTTTTT
TRBJ1-2 | NA | TRBV14 | NA | CASSQGRTAGYTF | TGTGCCAGCAGCCAAGGGCGGACAGCCGGCTACACCTTC
TRBJ1-1 | NA | TRBV5-1 | NA | CASGSEWATEAFF | TGCGCCAGCGGATCCGAGTGGGCCACTGAAGCTTTCTTT
TRBJ2-5 | NA | TRBV11-3 | TRBD2 | CASSPGGQETQYF | TGTGCCAGCAGCCCGGGGGGCCAAGAGACCCAGTACTTC
TRBJ2-7 | NA | TRBV6-5 | TRBD1 | CASSYAGTGPGRQYF | TGTGCCAGCAGTTACGCCGGGACAGGGCCAGGTCGGCAGTACTTC
TRBJ2-7 | NA | TRBV6-5 | TRBD1 | CASRTGQGKDEQYF | TGTGCCAGCAGAACAGGACAGGGGAAGGACGAGCAGTACTTC
TRBJ1-1 | NA | TRBV9 | TRBD1 | CASSTGTGGGTEAFF | TGTGCCAGCAGCACCGGGACAGGGGGCGGCACTGAAGCTTTCTTT
TRBJ2-4 | NA | TRBV5-4 | TRBD2 | CASSPGLAGASRNIQYF | TGTGCCAGCAGCCCTGGACTAGCGGGGGCAAGCAGAAACATTCAGTACTTC
TRBJ2-7 | NA | TRBV5-6 | NA | CASSSGTLEQYF | TGTGCCAGCAGCTCCGGCACTTTGGAGCAGTACTTC
TRBJ1-1 | NA | TRBV19 | NA | CASSTDSLNTEAFF | TGTGCCAGTAGTACGGACAGCTTGAACACTGAAGCTTTCTTT
TRBJ2-7 | NA | TRBV7-6 | NA | CASSPNGFEQYF | TGTGCCAGCAGCCCCAACGGGTTCGAGCAGTACTTC
TRBJ1-5 | NA | TRBV19 | NA | CASSLQGGNQPQHF | TGTGCCAGTAGTCTACAGGGAGGGAACCAGCCCCAGCATTTT
TRBJ2-7 | NA | TRBV2 | TRBD1 | CASSLNRGNEQYF | TGTGCCAGCAGTCTAAACAGGGGGAACGAGCAGTACTTC
TRBJ2-7 | NA | TRBV14 | TRBD2 | CASSPGTSVSEQYF | TGTGCCAGCAGCCCCGGGACTAGCGTCTCCGAGCAGTACTTC
TRBJ2-4 | NA | TRBV7-2 | TRBD1 | CASSLQGTVSHGDIQYF | TGTGCCAGCAGCCTGCAGGGGACAGTATCCCATGGGGACATTCAGTACTTC
TRBJ2-1 | NA | TRBV9 | NA | CASSVAVSAGNEQFF | TGTGCCAGCAGCGTAGCCGTCTCCGCAGGTAATGAGCAGTTCTTC
TRBJ1-2 | few | TRBV7-6 | NA | CASSLDPAKGYTF | TGTGCCAGCAGCTTAGACCCGGCTAAGGGCTACACCTTC
TRBJ2-5 | few | TRBV6-1 | TRBD2 | CASSGSSGQETQYF | TGTGCCAGCAGTGGATCTAGCGGGCAAGAGACCCAGTACTTC
TRBJ1-4 | NA | TRBV6-5 | NA | CASSYGQFDEKLFF | TGTGCCAGCAGTTATGGGCAATTCGATGAAAAACTGTTTTTT
TRBJ2-2 | NA | TRBV7-3 | TRBD2 | CASSARPGLAGTGELFF | TGTGCCAGCAGCGCCCGTCCCGGACTAGCGGGGACCGGGGAGCTGTTTTTT
TRBJ1-1 | NA | TRBV6-5 | NA | CASRPQQGNTEAFF | TGTGCCAGCAGGCCTCAACAGGGAAACACTGAAGCTTTCTTT
TRBJ1-1 | few | TRBV14 | NA | CASSQDRRKEAFF | TGTGCCAGCAGCCAAGATAGACGAAAGGAAGCTTTCTTT
TRBJ2-7 | NA | TRBV28 | NA | CASSFPLGEQYF | TGTGCCAGCAGTTTCCCCTTGGGTGAGCAGTACTTC
TRBJ1-6 | once | TRBV6-5 | TRBD1 | CASGDRARSPLHF | TGTGCCAGCGGAGACAGGGCCCGGTCACCCCTCCACTTT
TRBJ2-1 | NA | TRBV6-6 | NA | CASKVVNEQFF | TGTGCCAGCAAGGTGGTCAATGAGCAGTTCTTC
TRBJ1-2 | NA | TRBV5-6 | TRBD1 | CASSWDRELGYGYTF | TGTGCCAGCAGCTGGGACAGGGAGTTGGGCTATGGCTACACCTTC
TRBJ2-7 | NA | TRBV6-5 | NA | CASGGTTYEQYF | TGTGCCAGCGGGGGCACTACCTACGAGCAGTACTTC
TRBJ1-5 | few | TRBV7-8 | NA | CASSFRLDQPQHF | TGTGCCAGCAGCTTCCGTCTCGATCAGCCCCAGCATTTT
TRBJ1-3 | NA | TRBV30 | NA | CAWSTGEGNTIYF | TGTGCCTGGAGCACGGGAGAGGGAAACACCATATATTTT
TRBJ1-1 | few | TRBV2 | NA | CASRRHLNTEAFF | TGTGCCAGCCGGCGGCACCTAAACACTGAAGCTTTCTTT
TRBJ1-4 | few | TRBV25-1 | TRBD1 | CASSEFAGGNEKLFF | TGTGCCAGCAGTGAATTCGCAGGGGGGAATGAAAAACTGTTTTTT
TRBJ2-5 | NA | TRBV6-1 | NA | CASSEVGRQETQYF | TGTGCCAGCAGTGAAGTGGGCAGACAAGAGACCCAGTACTTC
TRBJ1-1 | few | TRBV6-6 | NA | CASSYQDEAFF | TGTGCCAGCAGTTACCAGGATGAAGCTTTCTTT
TRBJ2-1 | few | TRBV11-2 | TRBD2 | CASSLDPGGEQFF | TGTGCCAGCAGCTTAGACCCGGGGGGTGAGCAGTTCTTC
TRBJ2-2 | NA | TRBV6-4 | NA | CASSEGGDAGELFF | TGTGCCAGCAGTGAGGGGGGAGACGCCGGGGAGCTGTTTTTT
TRBJ1-2 | once | TRBV30 | TRBD1 | CAWSPGTGGNYGYTF | TGTGCCTGGAGTCCCGGGACAGGGGGAAACTATGGCTACACCTTC
TRBJ2-3 | NA | TRBV29-1 | NA | CSVLKRGTDTQYF | TGCAGCGTCCTCAAGCGGGGCACAGATACGCAGTATTTT
TRBJ2-1 | once | TRBV28 | TRBD2 | CASISSGSGRNEQFF | TGTGCCAGCATCTCTTCCGGGAGCGGGAGAAATGAGCAGTTCTTC
TRBJ1-2 | NA | TRBV5-6 | NA | CASSTVLYGYTF | TGTGCCAGCAGCACAGTACTCTATGGCTACACCTTC
TRBJ2-7 | NA | TRBV7-9 | NA | CASSSPTRGSEQYF | TGTGCCAGCAGCTCCCCGACTAGGGGTAGCGAGCAGTACTTC
TRBJ2-7 | NA | TRBV11-2 | NA | CASSLLQVEQYF | TGTGCCAGCAGCCTCCTCCAGGTCGAGCAGTACTTC
TRBJ2-5 | NA | TRBV6-6 | TRBD2 | CASWRGGMGETQYF | TGTGCCAGCTGGCGCGGGGGGATGGGAGAGACCCAGTACTTC